This record concerns one T cell receptor (beta chain) sequence. The junction and the germline gene differ at one end; a read error may be behind it. Germline loops: CDR1 ENHRY, CDR2 SYGVKD. The CDR3 length is 15 residues. This sample's RNA came from whole unsorted tissue. Distant lung tissue was collected more than 3 cm away from the tumor edge. The library came from three nested PCR rounds adapted from ARM-PCR protocols. TCRdb re-analysed the multiplex PCR reads in MiXCR, keeping a single row per CDR3 protein. The top ten hold approximately 30% of the sample, which has almost 75,000 distinct CDR3 sequences, roughly 75% seen once. This sample is drawn from a study of tumor and adjacent non-tumor tissue in lung cancer.

J is TRBJ2-3 and V is TRBV10-3; 9 bases agree with TRBD2. The sample comprised distant non-tumor lung tissue. The sequence derives from a woman aged 45-59 years with non-small cell lung cancer. DNA for the CDR3: TGTGCCATAAGTGAGGGTAGCGGGAGCACAGAAACGCAGTATTTT. This codes for CAISEGSGSTETQYF.